This entry lists 29 T cell receptor beta chains sequenced from one sample in a study of response to subunit inactivated influenza vaccine. TCRdb recomputed calls from the RT-PCR reads with MiXCR, one row per CDR3 protein. Of some 540,000 distinct CDR3 sequences in the sample, roughly a quarter were seen once. Another study also made use of these data, one on T cells expressing NK-cell markers. That work contributes: UMIs were included in TCR beta cDNA generated by 5'RACE template switching.

Sequencing was performed on CD4+ T cells sorted from PBMCs, taken 11 to 12 days after vaccination. These receptors all stem from a man aged 50-59 years who received an inactivated influenza vaccine.

As for this clonotype: Likely a read error: the CDR3 ends without its conserved phenylalanine or tryptophan. V is TRBV7-2 and J is TRBJ2-7; D is unresolved. In germline, CDR1 is SGHTA, CDR2 FQGNSA. The V end was cut by 1 base, the J end by 3 bases, with 4 bases between. The CDR3 extends over 12 amino acids. This CDR3 is CASSLEVYEQYL. In DNA, the CDR3 is TGTGCCAGCAGCTTAGAGGTCTACGAGCAGTACCTC.

The chain couples TRBV20-1 to TRBJ1-4; D gene ambiguous. CDR3 length equals 15 residues. Trimming left V 2 bases short and J 0 bases short, with 10 bases between. Germline loops: CDR1 DFQATT, CDR2 SNEGSKA (reference sequence). CDR3 DNA sequence: TGCAGTGCTAGACCCACGACCGCAACTAATGAAAAACTGTTTTTT. Translated: CSARPTTATNEKLFF.

This clonotype has just one count. A much larger clone is a single base away; this may be a read error. V usage is TRBV7-2 and J usage is TRBJ2-2, with D possibly being TRBD1 or TRBD2 (5 bases each). Between the trimmed V and J ends, which lost 2 bases and 6 bases, there was a span of 10 bases. The CDR3 covers 14 residues. Germline CDR1 is SGHTA and CDR2 is FQGNSA. CDR3 sequence (DNA): TGTGCCAGCAGCTTATCCTGGGACGCCGGGGAGCTGTTTTTT. It translates to CASSLSWDAGELFF.

This clonotype was observed a few times. This rearrangement joins TRBV7-9 to TRBJ2-5, with D perhaps TRBD2 (5 bases). Trimming pared 0 bases from V and 2 bases from J, leaving 16 bases between. Germline CDR1 reads SEHNR; CDR2 reads FQNEAQ (reference sequence). CDR3 size: 17 residues. The CDR3 DNA reads as TGTGCCAGCAGCTTAGCTGTTGGTAGCGCTAGTCAAGAGACCCAGTACTTC. This translates into CASSLAVGSASQETQYF.

This clonotype has more than one count but fewer than ten. The rearrangement joins TRBV6-2 or TRBV6-3 to TRBJ2-7; the D gene is possibly TRBD1 (6 bases). This CDR3 comprises 13 residues. Germline values: CDR1 MNHEY, CDR2 SVGEGT. The V end lost 2 bases, the J end lost 2 bases, and 7 bases lay between the germline ends. The CDR3 spells CASSYGQPYEQYF. In DNA, the CDR3 is TGTGCCAGCAGTTACGGACAGCCCTACGAGCAGTACTTC.

The chain has TRBV6-1 and TRBJ2-5; 11 nucleotides line up with TRBD2. CDR1 is MNHNS and CDR2 is SASEGT in the germline V gene. The CDR3 runs to 14 residues. The V segment lost 7 bases and the J segment 7 bases; nucleotides outside the gene matches: 8. The CDR3 here is CASIRNSGGGTQYF. The DNA of the CDR3 is TGTGCCAGCATTCGGAATAGCGGGGGGGGGACCCAGTACTTC.

This clonotype was seen a handful of times. J is TRBJ2-6 and V is TRBV29-1; 8 bases align to TRBD1. The CDR3 loop spans 20 amino acids. J gave up 2 bases and V 2 bases, and 17 bases lay outside the gene matches. Germline lookup yields CDR1 SQVTM and CDR2 ANQGSEA. CDR3 nucleotides: TGCAGCGTTGAATTATGGCCAGGGGGCGATAGCGGCCCTGGGGCCAACGTCCTGACTTTC. It yields the protein CSVELWPGGDSGPGANVLTF. Full variable domain (missing parts from reference TRBV29-1 and TRBJ2-6): SAVISQKPSRDICQRGTSLTIQCQVDSQVTMMFWYRQQPGQSLTLIATANQGSEATYESGFVIDKFPISRPNLTFSTLTVSNMSPEDSSIYLCSVELWPGGDSGPGANVLTFGAGSRLTVL.

The CDR3 DNA is TGCAGTGCTAACCTGGGACCCAGCTCCTACGAGCAGTACTTC. Translated: CSANLGPSSYEQYF. This sequence joins TRBV20-1 and TRBJ2-7; the D call may be TRBD1 or TRBD2 (5 bases each). Germline CDR1 DFQATT, CDR2 SNEGSKA (reference sequence). V shed 4 bases and J shed 0 bases, with 13 bases lying between them. The CDR3 contains 14 residues.

This clonotype was detected once. The V and J genes are TRBV28 and TRBJ2-7; 9 bases map to TRBD2. V trimming: 5 bases; J trimming: 2 bases; junction bases outside the gene matches: 4. Germline-derived CDR1 and CDR2 are MDHEN and SYDVKM. The CDR3 has 14 residues. CDR3 coding DNA: TGTGCCAGCAGTAGACTAGCGGAAGCCTACGAGCAGTACTTC. Protein product: CASSRLAEAYEQYF.

This chain links TRBV6-2 or TRBV6-3 with TRBJ1-5; D is uncertain. The length of the CDR3 is 14 residues. V lost 0 bases and J lost 5, with 8 bases in between. Per germline, CDR1 MNHEY and CDR2 SVGEGT. CDR3 amino acids: CASSYSWLDQPQHF. CDR3 bases: TGTGCCAGCAGTTACTCGTGGCTAGATCAGCCCCAGCATTTT.

The chain joins TRBV20-1 to TRBJ2-7, with TRBD2 matching over 8 bases. Trimming cost V 2 bases and J 0 bases; bases outside gene matches: 6. The V gene's germline CDR1 is DFQATT and CDR2 SNEGSKA (reference sequence). This CDR3 region has 15 residues. CDR3 nucleotide sequence: TGCAGTGCTAGACGCGGAGCGGGGGTCTCCTACGAGCAGTACTTC. Protein product: CSARRGAGVSYEQYF.

The gene calls are TRBV15 and TRBJ1-1; D might be TRBD1 (5 bases). Trimming pared 4 bases from V and 4 bases from J, leaving 10 bases between. The CDR3 is 13 amino acids. Looked up from germline, CDR1 is LNHNV and CDR2 is YYDKDF (reference sequence). CDR3 in DNA: TGTGCCACCAGCACAGCAGGGAGCACTGAAGCTTTCTTT. Translated, it gives CATSTAGSTEAFF. Complete variable domain (other parts from reference TRBV15 and TRBJ1-1): DAMVIQNPRYQVTQFGKPVTLSCSQTLNHNVMYWYQQKSSQAPKLLFHYYDKDFNNEADTPDNFQSRRPNTSFCFLDIRSPGLGDTAMYLCATSTAGSTEAFFGQGTRLTVV.

This clonotype was counted between two and nine times. The chain has TRBV12-3 or TRBV12-4 and TRBJ2-1, with D tentatively TRBD2 (6 bases). Between the trimmed V and J ends, which lost 3 bases and 7 bases, there was a span of 13 bases. This CDR3 comprises 14 residues. The CDR3 nucleotides are TGTGCCAGCAGTTTGTGGGGGGAAGGGAATGAGCAGTTCTTC. Its protein product is CASSLWGEGNEQFF.

J is TRBJ2-3 and V is TRBV20-1; TRBD2 matches 11 bases. V gave up 3 bases and J gave up 0 bases; unmatched junction bases: 5. CDR1 and CDR2 (germline): DFQATT, SNEGSKA (reference sequence). CDR3 length: 16 amino acids. CDR3 region: CSASGTSGDSTDTQYF. In nucleotides, the CDR3 is TGCAGTGCTAGCGGGACTAGCGGAGATAGCACAGATACGCAGTATTTT.

This clonotype was recorded a few times. The chain carries TRBV6-2 or TRBV6-3 and TRBJ2-6; D is perhaps TRBD1 or TRBD2 (5 bases each). This CDR3 is built from 16 residues. V gave up 6 bases and J gave up 3 bases, with 15 bases separating them. Germline V gene data show CDR1 as MNHEY and CDR2 as SVGEGT. CDR3 coding DNA: TGTGCCAGCAGCCTTGGGGGATCAGGTGGGGCCAACGTCCTGACTTTC. Encoded protein: CASSLGGSGGANVLTF.

V gene TRBV20-1 combines with J gene TRBJ2-3, with unresolved D. The length of the CDR3 is 12 residues. V was trimmed by 4 bases and J by 2 bases, leaving 7 bases between them. The germline CDR1 and CDR2 sequences are DFQATT and SNEGSKA (reference sequence). Here the CDR3 reads CSATQNTDTQYF. CDR3 in DNA: TGCAGTGCTACACAGAACACAGATACGCAGTATTTT.

This rearrangement joins TRBV19 to TRBJ1-1; D unclear. The CDR3 consists of 13 residues. In germline, CDR1 is LNHDA, CDR2 SQIVND (reference sequence). Trimming took off 7 bases at V and 5 bases at J, with 14 bases between the two ends. CDR3 nucleotides: TGTGCCAGTAAGGGCCGGGCCGGAACTGAAGCTTTCTTT. Translated: CASKGRAGTEAFF.

This clonotype was counted only a few times. Here the CDR3 reads CASSPNGLAASYNEQFF. The CDR3 DNA follows: TGTGCCAGCTCACCTAACGGACTAGCGGCCTCCTACAATGAGCAGTTCTTC. The rearrangement joins TRBV18 to TRBJ2-1, with TRBD2 identical over 10 bases. V was clipped by 3 bases and J by 0 bases; unmatched bases: 5. CDR3 length: 17 residues. Germline CDR1 is KGHSH and CDR2 is LQKENI.

V and J are TRBV7-3 and TRBJ2-3, with 7 nucleotides matching TRBD1. The germline V gene encodes CDR1 SGHTA and CDR2 FQGTGA. CDR3 length: 13 residues. V gave up 4 bases and J gave up 11 bases; unmatched junction bases: 9. In DNA form, the CDR3 reads TGTGCCAGCAGCTCGTTCCCGGGACAGATGCAGTATTTT. It encodes CASSSFPGQMQYF.

The CDR3 DNA reads as TGTGCCAGCAGCTTAGCAGCCGGGGACGAGCAGTACTTC. This sequence encodes CASSLAAGDEQYF. This sequence joins TRBV7-2 and TRBJ2-7; possibly TRBD2 for D (5 bases). The V gene's germline CDR1 is SGHTA and CDR2 FQGNSA. The CDR3 extends over 13 amino acids. V was clipped by 0 bases and J by 5 bases, with 8 bases between them.

Comments on this clonotype: A junction end diverges from the germline sequence, so it may reflect a read error. This chain links TRBV10-3 with TRBJ2-2; 7 bases match TRBD2. From germline, CDR1 is ENHRY and CDR2 SYGVKD. The CDR3 totals 14 residues. CDR3 nucleotides: TGCGCCACCAGGGCGGCGGGGGAGACCGGGGAGCTGTTTTTT. It yields the protein CATRAAGETGELFF.

DNA for the CDR3: TGTGCCAGCAGCTTAACCCGGTGGCCTAGCCCTCAAGAGACCCAGTACTTC. Amino acids: CASSLTRWPSPQETQYF. The V gene is TRBV13, the J gene TRBJ2-5; perhaps TRBD2 as D (5 bases). Germline CDR1 is PRHDT and CDR2 is FYEKMQ (reference sequence). The CDR3 has 17 residues. Trimming pared 2 bases from V and 2 bases from J, leaving 18 bases between.

This clonotype came up a few times. The chain has TRBV28 and TRBJ1-4, with 10 bases matching TRBD1. CDR1 and CDR2 (germline): MDHEN, SYDVKM. J gave up 8 bases and V 10 bases, and 10 bases lay outside the gene matches. This CDR3 contains 14 residues. CDR3 coding DNA: TGTGCCATCCTCGACAGGGGGCCGGGGGAAAAACTGTTTTTT. Translating it yields CAILDRGPGEKLFF.

The V and J genes are TRBV12-3 or TRBV12-4 and TRBJ2-7; D gene ambiguous. This CDR3 contains 14 residues. V dropped 2 bases and J dropped 3 bases, with 11 bases sitting between them. The CDR3 loop reads CASSLNYKIYEQYF. CDR3 sequence (DNA): TGTGCCAGCAGTTTAAACTACAAAATCTACGAGCAGTACTTC.

V gene TRBV30 combines with J gene TRBJ1-1, with D maybe TRBD1 (5 bases). The germline V gene has CDR1 GTSNPN and CDR2 SVGIG (reference sequence). This CDR3 contains 14 residues. V dropped 1 base and J dropped 10 bases, with 19 bases sitting between them. The CDR3 sequence is CAWSAAGIVSGAFF. The CDR3 DNA reads as TGTGCCTGGAGTGCGGCAGGGATAGTTTCTGGAGCTTTCTTT.

This chain uses TRBV12-3 or TRBV12-4 with TRBJ2-2; no clear D gene. Trimming pared 5 bases from V and 5 bases from J, leaving 12 bases between. The length of the CDR3 is 14 residues. The CDR3 is CASSLMSETGELFF. CDR3 coding DNA: TGTGCCAGCAGTCTAATGTCTGAGACCGGGGAGCTGTTTTTT.

This clonotype was detected a few times. The chain combines TRBV29-1 with TRBJ2-3, with 7 bases fitting TRBD1. Germline CDR1 and CDR2: SQVTM and ANQGSEA. The CDR3 is 14 amino acids. The V and J ends lost 7 bases and 1 base, in that order; junction bases with no gene match: 8. The CDR3 DNA reads as TGCAGCGGACGAGACAGGGTTGGCACAGATACGCAGTATTTT. It codes for CSGRDRVGTDTQYF.

This clonotype turned up a few times. The CDR3 nucleotides read TGTGCCAGCAGTTTTTATAGTGGTCGACTCACCTACAATGAGCAGTTCTTC. It translates to CASSFYSGRLTYNEQFF. The rearrangement uses TRBV12-3 or TRBV12-4 and TRBJ2-1, with D uncertain. Trimming cost V 3 bases and J 2 bases, with 17 bases left between them. The length of the CDR3 is 17 residues.

A few counts support this clonotype. The V call is TRBV6-1, the J call TRBJ1-1; D is perhaps TRBD1 (6 bases). V dropped 8 bases and J dropped 1 base, with 11 bases sitting between them. The CDR3 loop spans 13 amino acids. Germline CDR1 MNHNS, CDR2 SASEGT. The CDR3 is CASRMTGNTEAFF. The CDR3 DNA reads as TGTGCCAGCCGAATGACAGGGAACACTGAAGCTTTCTTT.